The 3 T cell receptor beta chains listed next were all sequenced from one sample in a study of CD8+ T cells in alopecia areata. RNA extraction and reverse transcription yielded cDNA as sequencing template. Clones were read by immunoSEQ multiplex PCR, and TCRdb kept only the in-frame ones, dropping some. The sample consists of hundreds of thousands of clones, 50% to 60% of them appearing once. The source material was CD4+ T cells sorted from blood, sampled at week 0. These receptors all come from a human donor with alopecia areata.

This chain connects TRBV6-1 to TRBJ1-2, with TRBD1 matching over 8 bases. This CDR3 region has 14 residues. Germline V gives CDR1 MNHNS, CDR2 SASEGT. Unmatched junction bases numbered 12, after V lost 8 bases and J lost 7 bases. CDR3 in amino acids: CASFDRAGGFGYTF. DNA of the CDR3: TGTGCCAGCTTCGACCGGGCAGGGGGCTTTGGCTACACCTTC.

This chain links TRBV29-1 with TRBJ2-3; a weak D match, TRBD1 (5 bases). CDR1 is SQVTM, CDR2 ANQGSEA, per germline. V was clipped by 4 bases and J by 3 bases, with 11 bases between them. The CDR3 extends over 13 amino acids. This CDR3 reads CSVGQLGTDTQYF. For the CDR3, the DNA is TGCAGCGTTGGACAGCTCGGGACAGATACGCAGTATTTT.

The V gene is TRBV6-5, the J gene TRBJ2-2; D gene uncertain. The CDR3 covers 11 residues. CDR1 is MNHEY, CDR2 SVGAGI, per germline. V was clipped by 8 bases and J by 5 bases, with 6 bases between them. CDR3: CASGWTGELFF. The CDR3 DNA sequence: TGTGCCAGCGGGTGGACCGGGGAGCTGTTTTTT.